This T cell receptor (beta chain) was identified in a study of beta chain features in type 1 diabetes. Study-level background: The study found patients and healthy donors alike in age, gender and cell yields.

The study, taken as a whole, reports: Moderately but significantly shorter TCRB CDR3s were found in Type 1 diabetes patients in all four CD4+ subsets. Sequencing used cDNA, and cells with high TCR expression could therefore be over-represented. Insertion counts at VDJ junctions were lower in type 1 diabetes patients, who also showed more deletions there.

cDNA synthesis used the whole RNA isolate, giving expressed TCRB sequences. The data were produced by immunoSEQ multiplex PCR, yet TCRdb's version contains in-frame clones alone and is incomplete. In the table there are around 250,000 clones, around 24% of which are singletons. A note on this clone: Its cognate antigen is unknown.

The CDR3 contains 12 residues. V was clipped by 1 base and J by 4 bases, with 6 bases between them. Germline V gives CDR1 SGHRS, CDR2 YFSETQ. By way of CD45RO/CCR7/CD25/CD127/CD95/CD27, the CD4+ regulatory, stem cell-like memory, central memory and naive cells were sorted. The chain is built from TRBV5-1 and TRBJ2-7; D remains unclear. The TCR sequence derives from a woman aged 30 to 39 with type 1 diabetes. Material for sequencing was naive CD4+ T cells from blood. CDR3 sequence (DNA): TGCGCCAGCAGCTTGTACGGGTACGAGCAGTACTTC. Translated, it gives CASSLYGYEQYF.